The 5 T cell receptor beta chains below come from one sample, sequenced in a study of blood T cell repertoires in COVID-19. TCRdb keeps only in-frame clones here, not all; method: immunoSEQ multiplex PCR. This table holds some 190,000 clones, 75% to 85% found once. The material sequenced was PBMCs or T cells enriched from blood (not recorded which). These receptors were obtained from a man younger than 45 with acute COVID-19.

The V and J genes are TRBV29-1 and TRBJ2-1; D may be TRBD1 (7 bases). V lost 7 bases and J lost 9, with 22 bases in between. Per germline, CDR1 SQVTM and CDR2 ANQGSEA. The length of the CDR3 is 14 residues. CDR3 sequence (DNA): TGCAGCGCTTCACAGGGGTTTAAGGGGGGTGAGCAGTTCTTC. Encoded protein: CSASQGFKGGEQFF.

The chain carries TRBV27 and TRBJ1-5; D gene uncertain. V was trimmed by 3 bases and J by 5 bases, leaving 20 bases between them. CDR3 length equals 17 residues. CDR1 and CDR2 from the germline V gene are MNHEY and SMNVEV (reference sequence). CDR3 residues: CASSFSPGPGIDQPQHF. The CDR3 nucleotides are TGTGCCAGCAGTTTCTCCCCCGGCCCGGGTATAGATCAGCCCCAGCATTTT.

The chain employs TRBV29-1 and TRBJ2-7; 7 bases match TRBD1. V lost 7 bases and J lost 7; bases outside the gene matches: 10. Germline-derived CDR1 and CDR2 are SQVTM and ANQGSEA. This CDR3 has 12 amino acids. This chain's CDR3 is CSAGQAQGEQYF. The CDR3 DNA sequence: TGCAGCGCCGGACAGGCCCAAGGGGAGCAGTACTTC.

The chain has TRBV7-9 and TRBJ1-2, with 10 nucleotides matching TRBD1. Germline loops: CDR1 SEHNR, CDR2 FQNEAQ (reference sequence). The CDR3 spans 14 residues. Trimming cost V 5 bases and J 4 bases; bases outside gene matches: 4. CDR3 in DNA: TGTGCCAGCAGCCCGGGACAGGGGATCTATGGCTACACCTTC. Amino acids: CASSPGQGIYGYTF.

The rearrangement uses TRBV30 and TRBJ1-5, with no clear D. The V end was cut by 2 bases, the J end by 9 bases, with 14 bases between. This CDR3 is built from 13 residues. CDR1 is GTSNPN and CDR2 is SVGIG in the germline V gene (reference sequence). In DNA form, the CDR3 reads TGTGCCTGGAGTCAGAGGGAGGAGAGGCCCCAGCATTTT. This codes for CAWSQREERPQHF. The full variable domain, in which reference TRBV30 and TRBJ1-5 provide the parts outside the CDR3, is SQTIHQWPATLVQPVGSPLSLECTVEGTSNPNLYWYRQAAGRGLQLLFYSVGIGQISSEVPQNLSASRPQDRQFILSSKKLLLSDSGFYLCAWSQREERPQHFGDGTRLSIL.